This T cell receptor (beta chain) was identified in a study of vaccination effects on CD4 cells after COVID-19. Background on the study: Post-vaccine draws lagged the second dose by a median of 72 days. Findings of the study overall: Just 1 of 255 vaccine-induced clones in healthy recipients was cross-reactive.

Profiling relied on immunoSEQ multiplex PCR, and the TCRdb table lists in-frame clones only, not all of them. The table includes roughly 13,000 clones, approximately 68% detected once. Details on this clone: Antigen unknown.

The CDR3 runs 17 residues. Per the germline V gene, CDR1 is MGHRA and CDR2 is YSYEKL. Unmatched junction bases numbered 11, after V lost 1 base and J lost 6 bases. Ahead of sequencing, the ViraFEST assay grew antigen-specific CD4+ T cells using viral peptide pools. With about ten days of culture completed, CD4+ T cells were isolated. All participants had two doses of either the BNT162b2 or mRNA-1273 vaccine. The culture medium for 1.5 million to 2 million PBMC per well included about 9.2 IU/ml IL-2 and 8.5 to 10 ug/ml peptides. This receptor was obtained from a human donor who received a COVID-19 vaccine. This chain connects TRBV4-1 to TRBJ2-7; 11 nucleotides agree with TRBD1. Sequencing used CD4+ T cells from PBMCs cultured with SARS-CoV-2 spike peptides, obtained after COVID-19 vaccination. The CDR3 nucleotides read TGCGCCAGCAGCCAAGGTCCGGGACAGGGGGACCCTATCGAGCAGTACTTC. Amino acids: CASSQGPGQGDPIEQYF.